This TCR beta chain stems from a study of CD8+ T cells in alopecia areata. Treatment specified: oral pan-JAK inhibitor, 5-10 mg twice daily. PBMCs provided sorted CD4+ and CD8+ T cells. Following RNA extraction, reverse transcription yielded cDNA that acted as the sequencing template. Sequencing used immunoSEQ multiplex PCR; TCRdb keeps in-frame clones, though not all of them. The sample consists of some 190,000 clones, roughly three fifths of them appearing once. CDR1 is SQVTM and CDR2 is ANQGSEA in the germline V gene. V dropped 7 bases and J dropped 1 base, with 7 bases sitting between them. This CDR3 is 11 amino acids long.

The V and J genes are TRBV29-1 and TRBJ2-5, with unresolved D. The source of this sequence is a human donor with alopecia areata. This material consisted of CD4+ T cells sorted from blood, taken between weeks 49 and 50, from a patient treated with tofacitinib. In DNA, the CDR3 is TGCAGCGCGGGCATCCAAGAGACCCAGTACTTC. Translation gives CSAGIQETQYF.